These 32 T cell receptor beta chains came from one sample sequenced in a study of lymphopenia after photon versus proton radiotherapy. TCRdb's copy holds only in-frame clones and misses some; the assay was immunoSEQ multiplex PCR. The data show around 59,000 clones, roughly 84% seen once. This specimen consisted of peripheral blood, obtained from a patient treated with proton-based radiotherapy. The origin of the receptors is a man between 60 and 70 years old with pancreatic cancer.

The V call is TRBV15, the J call TRBJ2-3; a weak D match, TRBD2 (5 bases). The CDR3 sequence is 13 residues long. Trimming took off 0 bases at V and 10 bases at J, with 11 bases between the two ends. Per the germline V gene, CDR1 is LNHNV and CDR2 is YYDKDF (reference sequence). This CDR3 reads CATSRDPGWAQYF. Written as DNA, the CDR3 is TGTGCCACCAGCAGAGATCCGGGGTGGGCGCAGTATTTT.

In its sample, this clone was seen once. The J gene is TRBJ2-3, the V gene TRBV7-2; the D call may be TRBD1 or TRBD2 (6 bases each). V lost 7 bases to trimming and J lost 6 bases, with 23 bases between them. Looked up from germline, CDR1 is SGHTA and CDR2 is FQGNSA. The CDR3 contains 16 residues. The CDR3 bases are TGTGCCAGCACCTACGGTTTAGGGGGAGGTCGGGATACGCAGTATTTT. Translation gives CASTYGLGGGRDTQYF. Together with reference TRBV7-2 and TRBJ2-3, the CDR3 gives the full variable domain: GAGVSQSPSNKVTEKGKDVELRCDPISGHTALYWYRQSLGQGLEFLIYFQGNSAPDKSGLPSDRFSAERTGGSVSTLTIQRTQQEDSAVYLCASTYGLGGGRDTQYFGPGTRLTVL.

V usage is TRBV19 and J usage is TRBJ1-5; 8 bases map to TRBD1. The trim removed 6 bases at V and 1 base at J, leaving 8 bases unmatched. The CDR3 loop spans 16 amino acids. Germline-derived CDR1 and CDR2 are LNHDA and SQIVND (reference sequence). The CDR3 loop is CASRRQGAGSNQPQHF. CDR3 nucleotide sequence: TGTGCCAGTAGACGCCAGGGGGCAGGAAGCAATCAGCCCCAGCATTTT.

The chain combines TRBV2 with TRBJ2-2, with D unclear. This CDR3 spans 13 amino acids. Trimming stripped 8 bases from V and 4 bases from J, with 11 bases between. Germline CDR1 SNHLY, CDR2 FYNNEI. This CDR3 is CASGIWGTGELFF. The CDR3 bases are TGTGCCAGCGGTATATGGGGCACCGGGGAGCTGTTTTTT.

This clone was picked up a small number of times. The rearrangement uses TRBV19 and TRBJ2-5; 13 nucleotides match TRBD2. The CDR3 has 17 amino acids. J was trimmed by 4 bases and V by 3 bases; bases with no gene match: 8. The germline gives CDR1 LNHDA, CDR2 SQIVND (reference sequence). The CDR3 reads CASSIWTSGRIGETQYF. CDR3 bases: TGTGCCAGTAGTATCTGGACTAGCGGGAGAATCGGAGAGACCCAGTACTTC.

The chain joins TRBV15 to TRBJ2-1; no clear D gene. The germline V and J ends were trimmed by 8 bases and 4 bases, with 21 bases remaining between them. From germline, CDR1 is LNHNV and CDR2 YYDKDF (reference sequence). The length of the CDR3 is 16 residues. CDR3 DNA sequence: TGTGCCACCTCCGTTGGATATTCGGCGCGATACAATGAGCAGTTCTTC. This sequence encodes CATSVGYSARYNEQFF.

Here the CDR3 reads CASSALDREQFF. The CDR3 DNA is TGTGCCAGCAGCGCTCTGGACAGAGAGCAGTTCTTC. The V call is TRBV9, the J call TRBJ2-1; the D gene is possibly TRBD1 (6 bases). Trimming shortened V by 3 bases and J by 10 bases, and 11 bases separated the two germline ends. The CDR3 covers 12 residues. Germline CDR1 SGDLS, CDR2 YYNGEE.

The rearrangement joins TRBV27 to TRBJ2-7; a possible D gene is TRBD1 (5 bases). The CDR3 consists of 14 residues. Germline V gene lookup returns CDR1 MNHEY and CDR2 SMNVEV (reference sequence). V was clipped by 5 bases and J by 4 bases, with 15 bases between them. The chain's CDR3 is CASSPSTVSYEQYF. For the CDR3, the DNA is TGTGCCAGCAGTCCCTCGACAGTCTCTTACGAGCAGTACTTC.

J is TRBJ2-1 and V is TRBV7-9, with D possibly called TRBD1 or TRBD2 (5 bases each). There are 15 residues in the CDR3. Trimming took 5 bases from V and 2 from J, leaving 13 bases between them. Germline CDR1 reads SEHNR; CDR2 reads FQNEAQ (reference sequence). Written as DNA, the CDR3 is TGTGCCAGCAGCCAATCAGGGAGCCCCTACAATGAGCAGTTCTTC. Amino acids: CASSQSGSPYNEQFF.

The chain is built from TRBV21-1 and TRBJ1-5. TRBV21-1 is tagged as a pseudogene. CDR3 size: 20 residues. The CDR3 here is CASSKKFGWGRKKGHQPQHF. Here the CDR3 DNA reads TGTGCCAGCAGCAAAAAATTTGGTTGGGGAAGGAAGAAAGGTCATCAGCCCCAGCATTTT.

The CDR3 spells CASARVGNTGELFF. Here the CDR3 DNA reads TGTGCCAGCGCCCGCGTCGGGAACACCGGGGAGCTGTTTTTT. The chain recombines TRBV25-1 with TRBJ2-2, with D uncertain. The germline V gene encodes CDR1 MGHDK and CDR2 SYGVNS. The CDR3 has 14 amino acids. V was pared by 8 bases and J by 1 base, with 11 bases between.

The V call is TRBV18, the J call TRBJ1-1; D is unclear. The length of the CDR3 is 16 residues. V lost 1 base and J lost 1, with 13 bases in between. Germline V lookup: CDR1 KGHSH, CDR2 LQKENI. The CDR3 region is CASSPQMNGKNTEAFF. The CDR3 bases are TGTGCCAGCTCACCACAAATGAACGGGAAGAACACTGAAGCTTTCTTT. Full variable domain (outside the CDR3, taken from reference TRBV18 and TRBJ1-1): NAGVMQNPRHLVRRRGQEARLRCSPMKGHSHVYWYRQLPEEGLKFMVYLQKENIIDESGMPKERFSAEFPKEGPSILRIQQVVRGDSAAYFCASSPQMNGKNTEAFFGQGTRLTVV.

The chain couples TRBV9 to TRBJ2-7; D might be TRBD2 (5 bases). The V and J ends lost 0 bases and 6 bases respectively, with 13 bases between them. This CDR3 is built from 14 residues. Germline CDR1 SGDLS, CDR2 YYNGEE. The CDR3 spells CASSVDGVVGEQYF. CDR3 DNA: TGTGCCAGCAGCGTAGACGGGGTGGTGGGCGAGCAGTACTTC.

This clone was seen just once. The chain employs TRBV11-2 and TRBJ2-7, with 13 bases lining up with TRBD2. The CDR3 consists of 17 residues. Per germline, CDR1 SGHAT and CDR2 FQNNGV. With 5 bases clipped from V and 6 bases from J, the junction kept 13 bases outside the gene matches. The CDR3 here is CASSPRTSGRTLAEQYF. The CDR3 coding sequence is TGTGCCAGCAGCCCCCGGACTAGCGGGAGAACTTTAGCCGAGCAGTACTTC. Complete variable domain (other parts from reference TRBV11-2 and TRBJ2-7): EAGVAQSPRYKIIEKRQSVAFWCNPISGHATLYWYQQILGQGPKLLIQFQNNGVVDDSQLPKDRFSAERLKGVDSTLKIQPAKLEDSAVYLCASSPRTSGRTLAEQYFGPGTRLTVT.

This clone occurred once. The V and J genes are TRBV4-1 and TRBJ1-3; D not certain. Germline V gives CDR1 MGHRA, CDR2 YSYEKL. V gave up 1 base and J gave up 5 bases, with 12 bases separating them. The CDR3 is 15 amino acids. The CDR3 DNA reads TGCGCCAGCAGCCAAGGTGGAGGGTGGCGAAACACCATATATTTT. This encodes CASSQGGGWRNTIYF.

V and J are TRBV27 and TRBJ2-3; 7 nucleotides agree with TRBD1. With 6 bases clipped from V and 0 bases from J, the junction kept 6 bases outside the gene matches. The CDR3 is 15 residues long. The germline gives CDR1 MNHEY, CDR2 SMNVEV (reference sequence). The DNA for the CDR3 is TGTGCCAGCAGACTTACAGGGGCGAGCACAGATACGCAGTATTTT. This encodes CASRLTGASTDTQYF.

J is TRBJ1-5 and V is TRBV2; D possibly corresponds to TRBD1 (6 bases). This CDR3 is 15 amino acids long. Trimming left V 6 bases short and J 0 bases short, with 12 bases between. The germline gives CDR1 SNHLY, CDR2 FYNNEI. The CDR3 DNA reads TGTGCCAGCAGGGGGACACCCTATAGCAATCAGCCCCAGCATTTT. Its protein is CASRGTPYSNQPQHF.

This clone is labeled as medium-sized. The rearrangement uses TRBV2 and TRBJ1-2; 9 bases fit TRBD1. Unmatched junction bases numbered 7, after V lost 6 bases and J lost 8 bases. This CDR3 has 13 amino acids. CDR1 and CDR2 (germline): SNHLY, FYNNEI. Here the CDR3 reads CASSLGQGRGYTF. In DNA form, the CDR3 reads TGTGCCAGCAGCCTGGGACAGGGCCGGGGCTACACCTTC.

The J gene is TRBJ2-7, the V gene TRBV7-2; no firm D call. Per the germline V gene, CDR1 is SGHTA and CDR2 is FQGNSA. The CDR3 spans 13 residues. The V end lost 5 bases, the J end lost 3 bases, and 11 bases lay between the germline ends. The CDR3 loop reads CASSLTQYYEQYF. The CDR3 nucleotides read TGTGCCAGCAGCCTGACACAATACTACGAGCAGTACTTC. The full variable domain, rest sourced from reference TRBV7-2 and TRBJ2-7, is GAGVSQSPSNKVTEKGKDVELRCDPISGHTALYWYRQSLGQGLEFLIYFQGNSAPDKSGLPSDRFSAERTGGSVSTLTIQRTQQEDSAVYLCASSLTQYYEQYFGPGTRLTVT.

This sequence joins TRBV27 and TRBJ1-2; a weak D match, TRBD1 (5 bases). V was pared by 5 bases and J by 7 bases, with 14 bases between. The CDR3 contains 13 residues. Germline CDR1 reads MNHEY; CDR2 reads SMNVEV (reference sequence). CDR3 protein: CASSPGNSGGYTF. The CDR3 DNA follows: TGTGCCAGCAGTCCAGGGAATTCAGGTGGCTACACCTTC.

The gene calls are TRBV4-1 and TRBJ1-4; 9 bases fit TRBD1. V trimming: 0 bases; J trimming: 7 bases; junction bases outside the gene matches: 3. This CDR3 is 15 amino acids long. Germline V gene lookup returns CDR1 MGHRA and CDR2 YSYEKL. The CDR3 is CASSQDGTGIEKLFF. CDR3 coding DNA: TGCGCCAGCAGCCAAGATGGGACAGGGATTGAAAAACTGTTTTTT.

A single count supports this clone. The V and J genes are TRBV9 and TRBJ1-5, with TRBD1 as a possible D gene (5 bases). V was trimmed by 0 bases and J by 4 bases, leaving 11 bases between them. Germline CDR1 is SGDLS and CDR2 is YYNGEE. This CDR3 is built from 15 residues. The CDR3 sequence: CASSVGAGPNQPQHF. The CDR3 DNA follows: TGTGCCAGCAGCGTAGGGGCAGGGCCAAATCAGCCCCAGCATTTT.

V and J are TRBV7-8 and TRBJ1-2; a weak D match, TRBD1 (6 bases). This CDR3 contains 15 residues. V was trimmed by 5 bases and J by 3 bases, leaving 16 bases between them. Germline-derived CDR1 and CDR2 are SGHVS and FQNEAQ. CDR3 region: CASSPRGGRDYGYTF. CDR3 in DNA: TGTGCCAGCAGCCCACGAGGGGGGCGCGACTATGGCTACACCTTC.

This clone was recorded only once. V usage is TRBV9 and J usage is TRBJ1-1, with no clear D. Germline CDR1 reads SGDLS; CDR2 reads YYNGEE. The CDR3 covers 16 residues. V was cut by 2 bases and J by 1 base, with 15 bases left in between. Written as DNA, the CDR3 is TGTGCCAGCAGCGTCGGCGGGTTTAGGAAGAACACTGAAGCTTTCTTT. Translating gives CASSVGGFRKNTEAFF.

The V and J genes are TRBV11-3 and TRBJ2-1; tentative D call: TRBD1 (6 bases). This CDR3 has 14 amino acids. Germline V gene data show CDR1 as SGHNT and CDR2 as YENEEA. V lost 5 bases to trimming and J lost 8 bases, with 16 bases between them. CDR3 residues: CASSREIQGDEQFF. The CDR3 nucleotides read TGTGCCAGCAGCCGAGAAATACAGGGTGATGAGCAGTTCTTC.

The chain is built from TRBV6-1 and TRBJ2-7; 7 bases align to TRBD2. J was trimmed by 7 bases and V by 2 bases; bases with no gene match: 20. Germline V CDR1 and CDR2: MNHNS, SASEGT. CDR3 length: 18 residues. The CDR3 region is CASSEPAGPSGAVSEQYF. CDR3 DNA: TGTGCCAGCAGTGAACCGGCTGGACCGAGCGGGGCAGTTTCGGAGCAGTACTTC.

CDR3 amino acids: CASSPEGSQKPGELFF. CDR3 in DNA: TGTGCCAGCAGCCCGGAAGGGTCTCAAAAACCCGGGGAGCTGTTTTTT. The V call is TRBV5-5, the J call TRBJ2-2; no definite D call. The CDR3 spans 16 residues. The V and J ends lost 4 bases and 6 bases respectively, with 19 bases between them. Germline CDR1 is SGHKS and CDR2 is YYEKEE (reference sequence).

The chain employs TRBV4-1 and TRBJ1-1; TRBD1 matches 9 bases. V was clipped by 4 bases and J by 8 bases; unmatched bases: 14. Germline CDR1 MGHRA, CDR2 YSYEKL. The CDR3 runs 16 residues. The CDR3 DNA reads TGCGCCAGCAGCCCCCAGAGGCTGACAGGGGGATGGGAAGCTTTCTTT. Amino acid sequence: CASSPQRLTGGWEAFF.

The count of this clone is one. The chain carries TRBV11-2 and TRBJ2-1, with D perhaps matching TRBD1 (5 bases). The germline gives CDR1 SGHAT, CDR2 FQNNGV. Trimming left V 5 bases short and J 2 bases short, with 16 bases between. The CDR3 is 16 amino acids. The CDR3 sequence: CASSRIVSGPYNEQFF. Here the CDR3 DNA reads TGTGCCAGCAGCCGCATCGTTTCAGGGCCCTACAATGAGCAGTTCTTC.

This rearrangement joins TRBV18 to TRBJ2-6; D gene uncertain. V was pared by 1 base and J by 3 bases, with 13 bases between. This CDR3 is built from 17 residues. CDR1 and CDR2 from the germline V gene are KGHSH and LQKENI. In nucleotides, the CDR3 is TGTGCCAGCTCACCACTAGGATTTCTTAGTGGGGCCAACGTCCTGACTTTC. This sequence encodes CASSPLGFLSGANVLTF.

The chain is built from TRBV25-1 and TRBJ2-1; D not certain. CDR1 and CDR2 (germline): MGHDK, SYGVNS. The CDR3 is 16 residues long. Trimming removed 1 base from V and 2 bases from J, with 12 bases in between. The CDR3 is CASSELGSRAYNEQFF. DNA of the CDR3: TGTGCCAGCAGTGAATTGGGATCTCGGGCCTACAATGAGCAGTTCTTC.

The rearrangement joins TRBV13 to TRBJ1-1; 8 bases are a match to TRBD1. Germline CDR1 PRHDT, CDR2 FYEKMQ (reference sequence). CDR3 length: 15 residues. V shed 5 bases, J shed 1 base, and the junction held 6 bases outside the gene matches. CDR3 sequence: CASSPRTGSNTEAFF. CDR3 bases: TGTGCCAGCAGCCCCAGGACAGGGTCGAACACTGAAGCTTTCTTT. Variable domain in full (rest from reference TRBV13 and TRBJ1-1): AAGVIQSPRHLIKEKRETATLKCYPIPRHDTVYWYQQGPGQDPQFLISFYEKMQSDKGSIPDRFSAQQFSDYHSELNMSSLELGDSALYFCASSPRTGSNTEAFFGQGTRLTVV.